This T cell receptor (beta chain) was recorded in a study of blood T cells in healthy people across ages. This clonotype was counted at least ten times. No antigen is known for it. Primed by a sample-barcoded 5' primer and a J-beta primer mix, a second PCR proceeded for 7 to 11 cycles. TCRdb re-called the 5' RACE reads with MiXCR, one entry per CDR3 protein. The sample records just under 900,000 distinct CDR3 sequences, about 28% being singletons. Study observations and caveats: Long-lived donors exceeded aged donors in naive CD4+ cells and diversity.

Sequenced material: blood. This receptor was taken from a woman of 80 years or more in good health.

The CDR3 bases are TGTGCCAGCAGCTTAAGGGAACCGGGACTAGCGGGGACCTCCTACGAGCAGTACTTC. As protein: CASSLREPGLAGTSYEQYF. The chain is built from TRBV7-6 and TRBJ2-7; the match to TRBD2 covers 13 bases. J lost 0 bases, V lost 2 bases, and 10 bases had no gene match. The length of the CDR3 is 19 residues. Germline-derived CDR1 and CDR2 are SGHVS and FNYEAQ.